A single sample is the source of the 13 T cell receptor beta chains below, sequenced in a study of T cell responses to AZD1222 COVID-19 vaccine. TCRdb's copy holds only in-frame clones and misses some; the assay was immunoSEQ multiplex PCR. The sample has 45,000 to 65,000 clones; about 87% are singletons. Sequencing was performed on peripheral blood, taken 28 days after the second AZD1222 dose. The source is an adult who received the AZD1222 COVID-19 vaccine.

The V call is TRBV3-1 (or the pseudogene TRBV3-2), the J call TRBJ1-1, with TRBD1 as a possible D gene (6 bases). The CDR3 has 14 amino acids. V lost 2 bases, J lost 7 bases, and 14 bases lay in between. Looked up from germline, CDR1 is LGHDT and CDR2 is YNNKEL (reference sequence). The CDR3, as DNA: TGTGCCAGCAGCCAACTGGGGGGGCGGTTTGAAGCTTTCTTT. It encodes CASSQLGGRFEAFF.

This chain connects TRBV5-1 to TRBJ1-4; D uncertain. Between the trimmed V and J ends, which lost 4 bases and 7 bases, there was a span of 17 bases. The CDR3 runs to 15 residues. Germline-derived CDR1 and CDR2 are SGHRS and YFSETQ. The CDR3 DNA sequence: TGCGCCAGCAGCCCGGGGTCTACCGGGAGTGAAAAACTGTTTTTT. This codes for CASSPGSTGSEKLFF.

The chain employs TRBV24-1 and TRBJ2-2; TRBD2 is a possible D gene (5 bases). The CDR3 is made up of 15 amino acids. Deletions cut 3 bases from V and 0 bases from J, with 7 bases between. Germline CDR1 KGHDR, CDR2 SFDVKD. CDR3 nucleotides: TGTGCCACCAGTGATGTAGCGTCGAACACCGGGGAGCTGTTTTTT. Translation: CATSDVASNTGELFF.

The chain couples TRBV24-1 to TRBJ2-3; no firm D call. Trimming stripped 11 bases from V and 6 bases from J, with 17 bases between. CDR3 size: 13 residues. Germline CDR1 reads KGHDR; CDR2 reads SFDVKD. CDR3 bases: TGTGCCATAAAATGGGGTACGCCCGATACGCAGTATTTT. Its protein is CAIKWGTPDTQYF.

As to this clone: One junction end does not reproduce the germline sequence, and a read error may be involved. The rearrangement links TRBV7-3 to TRBJ2-1; 7 positions agree with TRBD1. Per germline, CDR1 SGHTA and CDR2 FQGTGA. There are 13 residues in the CDR3. The CDR3 DNA sequence: TGTGCCGGCAGCTGGGGACAGTTAGGTGAGCAGTTCTTC. Translating it yields CAGSWGQLGEQFF.

The V and J genes are TRBV28 and TRBJ2-2; D unclear. The germline gives CDR1 MDHEN, CDR2 SYDVKM. The germline V and J ends were trimmed by 6 bases and 6 bases, with 11 bases remaining between them. This CDR3 region has 13 residues. Written as DNA, the CDR3 is TGTGCCAGCAGCCCGGCCGGGCCCGGGGAGCTGTTTTTT. Protein product: CASSPAGPGELFF.

V and J are TRBV28 and TRBJ2-1, with 12 nucleotides matching TRBD2. Germline loops: CDR1 MDHEN, CDR2 SYDVKM. The CDR3 extends over 15 amino acids. The V gene end was trimmed by 6 bases and the J gene end by 7 bases; junction bases not matched to a gene: 7. DNA for the CDR3: TGTGCCAGCAGCCTGACTAGCGGGAGTGGAAATGAGCAGTTCTTC. Encoded protein: CASSLTSGSGNEQFF.

CDR3 loop: CASSVQQGFSYNSPLHF. DNA for the CDR3: TGCGCCAGCAGCGTCCAACAGGGGTTCTCCTATAATTCACCCCTCCACTTT. The rearrangement links TRBV23-1 to TRBJ1-6, with TRBD1 matching 7 bases. TRBV23-1 is annotated as an ORF whose role is uncertain. The CDR3 is made up of 17 amino acids. Trimming cost V 6 bases and J 0 bases; bases outside gene matches: 8.

This sequence joins TRBV6-2 or TRBV6-3 and TRBJ2-7, with D perhaps TRBD1 or TRBD2 (7 bases each). Germline V gives CDR1 MNHEY, CDR2 SVGEGT. V was shortened by 5 bases and J by 1 base, with 15 bases between the two germline ends. The CDR3 is 15 amino acids. The CDR3 coding sequence is TGTGCCAGCAGTCCCGGGGAGGGGGCATCCTACGAGCAGTACTTC. It is translated as CASSPGEGASYEQYF.

This sequence joins TRBV7-9 and TRBJ1-6; D is perhaps TRBD1 (6 bases). Trimming removed 11 bases from V and 7 bases from J, with 15 bases in between. This CDR3 is 13 amino acids long. Germline-derived CDR1 and CDR2 are SEHNR and FQNEAQ (reference sequence). CDR3 nucleotides: TGTGCCGGCGAGGACAGAGTCAATTCACCCCTCCACTTT. Protein sequence: CAGEDRVNSPLHF.

This chain connects TRBV29-1 to TRBJ1-2; 8 positions agree with TRBD1. J lost 2 bases, V lost 6 bases, and 8 bases had no gene match. This CDR3 spans 14 amino acids. Germline V gene lookup returns CDR1 SQVTM and CDR2 ANQGSEA. The CDR3 region has the DNA TGCAGCGTCCTCTCCGGACAGGGAAACTATGGCTACACCTTC. It encodes CSVLSGQGNYGYTF.

The rearrangement joins TRBV10-2 to TRBJ2-7, with D perhaps matching TRBD1 (7 bases). The V and J ends lost 6 bases and 5 bases respectively, with 14 bases between them. CDR3 length equals 13 residues. Germline-derived CDR1 and CDR2 are WSHSY and SAAADI. The CDR3 DNA follows: TGCGCCAGCAGCCAACAGGGGAGGAACGAGCAGTACTTC. This encodes CASSQQGRNEQYF.

The rearrangement uses TRBV28 and TRBJ2-1; 9 nucleotides line up with TRBD2. CDR1 MDHEN and CDR2 SYDVKM come from the germline V gene. Unmatched junction bases numbered 8, after V lost 5 bases and J lost 6 bases. The CDR3 loop spans 15 amino acids. CDR3 protein: CASSPTSGSTNEQFF. The CDR3 DNA reads as TGTGCCAGCAGTCCGACTAGCGGATCCACCAATGAGCAGTTCTTC.